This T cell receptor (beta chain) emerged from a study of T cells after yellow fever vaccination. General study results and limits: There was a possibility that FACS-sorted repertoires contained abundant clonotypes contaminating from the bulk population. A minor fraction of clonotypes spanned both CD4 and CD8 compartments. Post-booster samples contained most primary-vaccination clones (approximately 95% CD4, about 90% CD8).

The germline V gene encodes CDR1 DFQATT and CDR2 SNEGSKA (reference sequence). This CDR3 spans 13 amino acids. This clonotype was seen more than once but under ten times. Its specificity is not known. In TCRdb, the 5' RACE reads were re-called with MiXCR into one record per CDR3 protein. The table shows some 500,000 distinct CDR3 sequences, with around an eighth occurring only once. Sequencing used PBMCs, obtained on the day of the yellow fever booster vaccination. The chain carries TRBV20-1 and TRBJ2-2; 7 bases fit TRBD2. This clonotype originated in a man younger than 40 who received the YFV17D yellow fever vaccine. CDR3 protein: CAGLVSNTGELFF. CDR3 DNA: TGCGCTGGACTAGTGTCGAACACCGGGGAGCTGTTTTTT.